This T cell receptor beta chain is drawn from a study of control samples from healthy donors and cancer patients. Produced via immunoSEQ multiplex PCR; TCRdb's table is partial and in-frame only. The sample gives 150,000 or so clones, approximately 93% of which show up once; around 6.2% is in the top ten. The CDR3 sequence is 18 residues long. Germline V gene data show CDR1 as SGHAT and CDR2 as FQNNGV. With 4 bases clipped from V and 0 bases from J, the junction kept 12 bases outside the gene matches. Sequenced: blood. The genes are TRBV11-2 and TRBJ1-5; TRBD1 agrees at 7 bases. This clonotype was obtained from a man between 35 and 55 years old in good health. The CDR3 loop is CASSSTGGDSYSNQPQHF. In nucleotides, the CDR3 is TGTGCCAGCAGCTCCACGGGGGGGGACAGTTATAGCAATCAGCCCCAGCATTTT.